These T cell receptor beta chains were read from a single sample in a study of cytomegalovirus exposure and HLA in healthy donors. TCRdb's table, derived via immunoSEQ multiplex PCR, lists solely in-frame clones and lacks some. The sample consists of roughly 98,000 clones, about 81% of them appearing once. The sequenced sample consisted of PBMCs. Source of these receptors: a man aged 35 to 55 in good health and CMV-seronegative. The CDR3 runs from the conserved cysteine through the conserved F or W. The order of the fields is D gene, V gene, CDR3 length, CDR3 protein. D genes are given only for firm matches.

TRBD1 TRBV11-2 19 CASSLGRDRGAGMNTEAFF
TRBD1 TRBV6-1 15 CASSALGQVNQPQHF
TRBD1 TRBV6-5 16 CASSYQMGQGVYEQYF
NA TRBV2 14 CASKLPRGGYGYTF
TRBD1 TRBV7-9 15 CASSSRTGINTEAFF
TRBD1 TRBV6-1 15 CASTTTGPLGQPQHF
NA TRBV7-6 15 CASSSFRLDNTEAFF
TRBD1 TRBV9 12 CATGTDHNEQFF
NA TRBV5-1 15 CASSLASQANTEAFF
TRBD1 TRBV19 14 CASSIQGADTEAFF
TRBD2 TRBV7-9 15 CASSPGLAGDHEQFF
TRBD1 TRBV7-8 14 CASSLNGDSYGYTF
NA TRBV6-1 12 CASSEAGADQYF
NA TRBV9 15 CASSPQGSGANVLTF
NA TRBV27 15 CASSLLGQITDTQYF
NA TRBV5-4 16 CAITTKDSLLTDTQYF
TRBD1 TRBV27 18 CASSLPSPTGPSNQPQHF
TRBD2 TRBV7-8 15 CASSLDQRGGSAQYF
NA TRBV2 14 CASSVGQVYQPQHF
TRBD2 TRBV28 15 CASYGTSVGTDTQYF
NA TRBV2 17 CASSEGNYAPLPTEAFF
NA TRBV6-1 15 CASRDRLGWANVLTF
TRBD1 TRBV19 17 CASSELGTAVANYGYTF
NA TRBV6-4 12 CASTRRDYGYTF
TRBD1 TRBV5-6 14 CASSPTGAGQPQHF
NA TRBV5-4 14 CASSPKDLRYEQYF
NA TRBV6-5 14 CASRRSLGGWEAFF
NA TRBV15 14 CATSRDSASYEQYF
TRBD1 TRBV7-6 14 CASSGQTGAGEAFF
TRBD2 TRBV7-2 15 CASSRGLGGTGELFF
TRBD1 TRBV5-1 18 CASSLNTGTGGIGEKLFF
NA TRBV27 14 CASSIDNSGNTIYF
NA TRBV5-1 14 CASSLDGTNYEQYF
TRBD1 TRBV5-6 15 CASSLVRAGGTEAFF
TRBD1 TRBV6-1 14 CASRKTGLGDTQYF
NA TRBV5-1 13 CASRLDTNQPQHF
TRBD1 TRBV5-8 18 CASQGFEGALSSGNTIYF
NA TRBV30 15 CAWSVEGVSGNTIYF
NA TRBV4-1 13 CASSQAGGREQYF